Listed below are T cell receptor beta chains from one sample, sequenced in a study of identical twins. In TCRdb, the 5' RACE reads were re-called with MiXCR into one record per CDR3 protein. Of 500,000 to 600,000 distinct CDR3 sequences listed, around 20% were seen once; the top ten hold 0.91%. The same sample was also used in a study of T cells expressing NK-cell markers.

The sequenced sample consisted of CD4+ T cells sorted from blood. These TCRs come from a woman aged 18-35 years in good health. CDR3s include the opening cysteine and the closing phenylalanine or tryptophan. A D gene is named only where the DNA matches it firmly. Clone size appears in some rows only: once, few, many, or a class for an expanded clone.

TRBV5-8	TRBJ2-5	.	TRBD2	CASSRTGTSGSFGTQYF	TGTGCCAGCAGCCGGACCGGGACTAGCGGGAGTTTTGGGACCCAGTACTTC
TRBV18	TRBJ2-1	few	.	CASSARQARPAEQFF	TGTGCCAGCTCTGCCCGGCAGGCGCGTCCAGCCGAGCAGTTCTTC
TRBV5-1	TRBJ2-3	.	TRBD2	CASSLGLSSDTQYF	TGCGCCAGCAGCCTGGGACTATCTTCGGATACGCAGTATTTT
TRBV3-1	TRBJ1-3	.	.	CASSLRDAGNTIYF	TGTGCCAGCAGCCTCCGGGACGCCGGAAACACCATATATTTT
TRBV6-6	TRBJ2-1	.	.	CASTGISNEQFF	TGTGCCAGCACGGGGATTTCAAATGAGCAGTTCTTC
TRBV6-5	TRBJ1-2	few	.	CASSYTYLSRAGGYTF	TGTGCCAGCAGTTACACCTATCTGAGCAGGGCCGGTGGCTACACCTTC
TRBV18	TRBJ1-2	few	.	CASSPAIPGYTF	TGTGCCAGCTCACCGGCGATCCCTGGCTACACCTTC
TRBV5-1	TRBJ2-7	few	.	CASSLKGTTPYEQYF	TGCGCCAGCAGCTTAAAGGGTACCACCCCCTACGAGCAGTACTTC
TRBV5-1	TRBJ2-1	.	.	CASSLGQGTLGDNEQFF	TGCGCCAGCAGCTTGGGTCAGGGGACCCTCGGGGACAATGAGCAGTTCTTC
TRBV12-3/TRBV12-4	TRBJ1-1	many	.	CASSPWTNTEAFF	TGTGCCAGCAGTCCCTGGACGAACACTGAAGCTTTCTTT
TRBV7-9	TRBJ2-5	.	.	CAARGQQETQYF	TGTGCAGCGCGGGGTCAACAAGAGACCCAGTACTTC
TRBV12-3/TRBV12-4	TRBJ2-5	.	TRBD2	CASSPRLAGGKETQYF	TGTGCCAGCAGTCCCCGACTAGCGGGGGGGAAAGAGACCCAGTACTTC
TRBV7-2	TRBJ1-2	.	TRBD1	CASSPGTGGNSGYPF	TGTGCCAGCAGCCCAGGGACAGGGGGGAACAGTGGCTACCCCTTC
TRBV20-1	TRBJ1-3	many	.	CSAASGRGGAGNTIYF	TGCAGTGCTGCCTCGGGGAGAGGGGGTGCGGGAAACACCATATATTTT
TRBV20-1	TRBJ2-5	.	.	CSARRGAQETQYF	TGCAGTGCTCGCCGCGGTGCCCAAGAGACCCAGTACTTC
TRBV12-3/TRBV12-4	TRBJ2-3	once	.	CASSHGQFTDTQYF	TGTGCCAGCAGCCACGGACAGTTCACAGATACGCAGTATTTT
TRBV7-9	TRBJ1-6	.	.	CASSPYSPLHF	TGTGCCAGCAGCCCTTATTCACCCCTCCACTTT
TRBV2	TRBJ2-7	.	TRBD2	CACVVAGGQSSPRPYEQYF	TGTGCCTGCGTCGTAGCGGGGGGCCAGTCATCCCCTAGGCCCTACGAGCAGTACTTC
TRBV4-3	TRBJ2-1	few	.	CASSQDSGVEYNEQFF	TGCGCCAGCAGCCAAGATTCCGGAGTGGAGTACAATGAGCAGTTCTTC
TRBV18	TRBJ2-7	.	.	CASSPPEGSYEQYF	TGTGCCAGCTCACCACCGGAGGGCTCCTACGAGCAGTACTTC